One T cell receptor beta chain is described in this entry. These data belong to a study of control samples from healthy donors and cancer patients. The data were produced by immunoSEQ multiplex PCR, yet TCRdb's version contains in-frame clones alone and is incomplete. The profile shows some 130,000 clones, 80% to 95% of them singletons. Germline lookup yields CDR1 MRHNA and CDR2 SNTAGT. The trim removed 5 bases at V and 5 bases at J, leaving 5 bases unmatched. This CDR3 contains 15 residues. The material sequenced was blood. This sequence was found in a man younger than 35 in good health. This sequence joins TRBV6-4 and TRBJ1-6; TRBD1 matches at 8 bases. As DNA, the CDR3 is TGTGCCAGCAGTCCACAGGGGGTGGATAATTCACCCCTCCACTTT. Protein sequence: CASSPQGVDNSPLHF.